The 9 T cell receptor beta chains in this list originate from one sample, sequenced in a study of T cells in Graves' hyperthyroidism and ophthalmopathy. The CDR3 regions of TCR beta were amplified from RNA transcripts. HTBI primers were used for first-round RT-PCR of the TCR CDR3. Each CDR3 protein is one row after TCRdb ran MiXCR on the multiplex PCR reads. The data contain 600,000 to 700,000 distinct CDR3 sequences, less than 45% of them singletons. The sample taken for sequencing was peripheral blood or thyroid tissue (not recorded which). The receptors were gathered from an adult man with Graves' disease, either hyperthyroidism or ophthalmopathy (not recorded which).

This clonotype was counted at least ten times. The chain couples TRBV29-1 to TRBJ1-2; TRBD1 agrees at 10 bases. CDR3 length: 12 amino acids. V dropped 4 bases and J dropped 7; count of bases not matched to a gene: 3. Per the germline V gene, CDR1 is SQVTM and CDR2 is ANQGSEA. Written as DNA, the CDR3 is TGCAGCGTTGTGGACAGGGGGGTTGGCTACACCTTC. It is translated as CSVVDRGVGYTF.

The CDR3 nucleotides read TGTGCCAGCAGTGAATTCAGGAACGGTGAAAAACTGTTTTTT. Residues: CASSEFRNGEKLFF. V usage is TRBV6-5 and J usage is TRBJ1-4; D unresolved. CDR3 length equals 14 residues. Trimming shortened V by 5 bases and J by 7 bases, and 14 bases separated the two germline ends. Germline V lookup: CDR1 MNHEY, CDR2 SVGAGI.

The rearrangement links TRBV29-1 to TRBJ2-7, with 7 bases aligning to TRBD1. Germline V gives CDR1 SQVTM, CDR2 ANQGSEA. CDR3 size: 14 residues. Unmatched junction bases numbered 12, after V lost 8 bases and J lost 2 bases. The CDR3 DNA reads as TGCAGCTCTACTCGACAGGGCCTAGCCTACGAGCAGTACTTC. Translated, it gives CSSTRQGLAYEQYF.

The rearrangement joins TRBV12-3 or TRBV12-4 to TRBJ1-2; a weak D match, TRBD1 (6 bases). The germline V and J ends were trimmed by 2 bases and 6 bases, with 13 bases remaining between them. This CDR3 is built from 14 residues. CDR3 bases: TGTGCCAGCAGTTTACCCAGGGGCCTAGATGGCTACACCTTC. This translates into CASSLPRGLDGYTF.

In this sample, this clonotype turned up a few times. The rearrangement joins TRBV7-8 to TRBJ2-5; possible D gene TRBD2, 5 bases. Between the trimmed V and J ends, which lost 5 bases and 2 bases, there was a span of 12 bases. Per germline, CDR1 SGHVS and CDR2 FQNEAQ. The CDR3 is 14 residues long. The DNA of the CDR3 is TGTGCCAGCAGCCATCGAGGGATGCAAGAGACCCAGTACTTC. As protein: CASSHRGMQETQYF.

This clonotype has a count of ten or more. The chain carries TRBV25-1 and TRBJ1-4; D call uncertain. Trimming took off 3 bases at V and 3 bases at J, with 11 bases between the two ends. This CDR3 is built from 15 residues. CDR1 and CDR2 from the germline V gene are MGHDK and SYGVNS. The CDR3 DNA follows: TGTGCCAGCAGTGACACCAAGGAGGCTAATGAAAAACTGTTTTTT. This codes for CASSDTKEANEKLFF.

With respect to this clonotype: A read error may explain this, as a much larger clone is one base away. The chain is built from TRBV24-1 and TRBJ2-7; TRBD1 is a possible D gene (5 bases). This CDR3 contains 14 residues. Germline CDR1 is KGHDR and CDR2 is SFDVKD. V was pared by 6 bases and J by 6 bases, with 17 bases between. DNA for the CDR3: TGTGCCACCAGTTACGGGCAGGGCCTAGGCGAGCAGTACTTC. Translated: CATSYGQGLGEQYF.

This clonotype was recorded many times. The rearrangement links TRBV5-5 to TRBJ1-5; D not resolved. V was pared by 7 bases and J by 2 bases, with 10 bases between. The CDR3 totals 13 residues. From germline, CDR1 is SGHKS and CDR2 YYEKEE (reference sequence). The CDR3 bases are TGTGCCAGCTCCCCCGAGCGCAATCAGCCCCAGCATTTT. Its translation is CASSPERNQPQHF.

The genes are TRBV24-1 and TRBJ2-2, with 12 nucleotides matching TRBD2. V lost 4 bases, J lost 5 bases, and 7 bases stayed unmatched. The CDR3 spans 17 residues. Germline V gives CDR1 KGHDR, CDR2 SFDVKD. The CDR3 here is CATSDRLAGGPTGELFF. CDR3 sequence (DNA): TGTGCCACCAGTGACCGGCTAGCGGGGGGGCCGACCGGGGAGCTGTTTTTT.